The source of this T cell receptor (beta chain) is a study of T cell repertoires in cytomegalovirus infection. Turning to the study itself: Public TCR beta signatures marked donors with CMV infection and the matching HLA.

TCRdb re-analysed the reads in MiXCR, keeping a single row per CDR3 protein. Here the sample spans some 270,000 distinct CDR3 sequences, 15% to 20% being singletons. Points from the study as a whole: Clonotypes of TCR beta that were HLA-C-restricted and CMV-specific dominated the ex vivo response.

Trimming removed 2 bases at V and 3 bases at J, with 14 bases between. This CDR3 contains 15 residues. Germline-derived CDR1 and CDR2 are LGHNA and YNFKEQ. As regards this clonotype: Its antigen is unknown.

V usage is TRBV4-2 and J usage is TRBJ2-7; no definite D call. Sample: CD8+ T cells from PBMCs. This sequence was found in a human donor in good health (CMV status not recorded). Some clones in this sample may be carry-over from other donors' samples. CDR3 region: CASSQMPGIYYEQYF. The CDR3 DNA is TGTGCCAGCAGCCAAATGCCTGGTATTTACTACGAGCAGTACTTC.